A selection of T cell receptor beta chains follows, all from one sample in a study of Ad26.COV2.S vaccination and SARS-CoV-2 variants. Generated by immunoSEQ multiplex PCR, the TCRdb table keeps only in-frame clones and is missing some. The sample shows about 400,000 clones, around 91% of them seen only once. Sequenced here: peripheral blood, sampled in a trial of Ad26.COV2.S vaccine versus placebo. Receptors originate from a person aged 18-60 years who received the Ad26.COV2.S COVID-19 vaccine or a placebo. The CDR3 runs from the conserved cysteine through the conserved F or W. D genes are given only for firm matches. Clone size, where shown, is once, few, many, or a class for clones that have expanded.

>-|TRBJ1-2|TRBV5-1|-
CASTSQGNYGYTF
TGCGCCAGCACCAGTCAGGGAAACTATGGCTACACCTTC
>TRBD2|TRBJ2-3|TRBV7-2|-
CASASASSGSTRTDTQYF
TGTGCCAGCGCCTCTGCCTCTAGCGGGAGTACTCGCACAGATACGCAGTATTTT
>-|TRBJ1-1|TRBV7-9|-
CASSLQGGNTEAFF
TGTGCCAGCAGCTTACAGGGTGGGAACACTGAAGCTTTCTTT
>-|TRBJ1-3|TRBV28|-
CASSFSQVTGNTIYF
TGTGCCAGCAGTTTTAGCCAGGTTACTGGAAACACCATATATTTT
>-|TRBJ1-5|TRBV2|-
CASRPGQNQPQHF
TGTGCCAGCAGGCCCGGACAGAATCAGCCCCAGCATTTT
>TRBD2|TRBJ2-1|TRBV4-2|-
CASSQDGSSGTYNEQFF
TGTGCCAGCAGCCAAGATGGGAGTAGCGGGACCTACAATGAGCAGTTCTTC
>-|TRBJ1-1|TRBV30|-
CAWSVTGATEAFF
TGTGCCTGGAGTGTTACGGGGGCCACTGAAGCTTTCTTT
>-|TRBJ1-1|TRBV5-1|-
CASSMLINTEAFF
TGCGCCAGCAGCATGTTAATCAACACTGAAGCTTTCTTT
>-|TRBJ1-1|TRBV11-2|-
CASSFGTGYTEAFF
TGTGCCAGCTCCTTCGGGACGGGCTACACTGAAGCTTTCTTT
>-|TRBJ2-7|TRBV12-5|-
CASGSQGPYEQYF
TGTGCTAGTGGCTCCCAGGGCCCCTACGAGCAGTACTTC
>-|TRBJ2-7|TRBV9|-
CASSPRGWYEQYF
TGTGCCAGCAGCCCCCGTGGGTGGTACGAGCAGTACTTC
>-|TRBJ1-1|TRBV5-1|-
CASGAGTLNTEAFF
TGCGCCAGCGGCGCCGGGACATTGAACACTGAAGCTTTCTTT
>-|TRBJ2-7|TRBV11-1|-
CASSLASPEQYF
TGTGCCAGCAGCTTAGCCTCTCCGGAGCAGTACTTC
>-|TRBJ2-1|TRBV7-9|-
CASSLDRGRNLQFF
TGTGCCAGCAGCTTAGACCGGGGGCGGAACCTCCAGTTCTTC
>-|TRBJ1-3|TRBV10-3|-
CAISELRGSSGNTIYF
TGTGCCATCAGTGAGTTAAGGGGAAGCTCTGGAAACACCATATATTTT
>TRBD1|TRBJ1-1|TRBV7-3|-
CASTPRGDRNTEAFF
TGTGCCAGCACCCCGCGGGGGGACAGAAACACTGAAGCTTTCTTT
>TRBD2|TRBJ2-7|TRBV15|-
CATSRGLAEFYEQYF
TGTGCCACCAGCAGAGGGCTAGCGGAATTCTACGAGCAGTACTTC
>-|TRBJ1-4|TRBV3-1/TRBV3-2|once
CASSPALREKLFF
TGTGCCAGCAGCCCAGCACTACGGGAAAAACTGTTTTTT
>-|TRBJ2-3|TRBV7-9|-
CASSPPGVTDTQYF
TGTGCCAGCAGCCCCCCCGGAGTCACAGATACGCAGTATTTT
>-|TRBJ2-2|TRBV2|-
CASSEHSVTGELFF
TGTGCCAGCAGTGAACACAGCGTAACCGGGGAGCTGTTTTTT
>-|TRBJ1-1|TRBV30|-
CAWRGTNTEAFF
TGTGCCTGGAGGGGGACGAACACTGAAGCTTTCTTT
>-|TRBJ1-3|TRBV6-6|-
CASSGGGFSGNTIYF
TGTGCCAGCAGCGGGGGGGGCTTCTCTGGAAACACCATATATTTT
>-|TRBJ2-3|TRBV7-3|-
CASSSGLKTDTQYF
TGTGCCAGCAGCTCAGGACTGAAAACAGATACGCAGTATTTT
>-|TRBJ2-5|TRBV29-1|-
CSDGETQYF
TGCAGCGACGGGGAGACCCAGTACTTC
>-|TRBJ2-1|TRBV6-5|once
CASRQDIRGHNEQFF
TGTGCCAGCAGACAAGACATTCGCGGTCACAATGAGCAGTTCTTC
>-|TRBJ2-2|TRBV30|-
CAWIRSRSTGELFF
TGTGCCTGGATTAGGTCCAGGTCCACCGGGGAGCTGTTTTTT
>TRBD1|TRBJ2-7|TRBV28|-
CASKETGTGFEQYF
TGTGCCAGCAAGGAGACCGGGACAGGGTTCGAGCAGTACTTC
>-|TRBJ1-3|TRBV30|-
CACKRPSGSGNTIYF
TGTGCCTGCAAAAGACCGTCCGGCTCTGGAAACACCATATATTTT
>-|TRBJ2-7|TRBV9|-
CASSVSTGEGRGEQYF
TGTGCCAGCAGCGTCAGCACAGGGGAGGGGCGGGGAGAGCAGTACTTC
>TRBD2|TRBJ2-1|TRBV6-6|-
CASSKTSGRPEFF
TGTGCCAGCAGTAAGACTAGCGGGAGGCCTGAGTTCTTC
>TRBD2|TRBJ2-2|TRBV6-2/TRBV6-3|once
CASSLTSGNTGELFF
TGTGCCAGCAGTTTAACTAGCGGGAACACCGGGGAGCTGTTTTTT
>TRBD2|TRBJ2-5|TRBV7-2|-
CASSFPSGSFVETQYF
TGTGCCAGCAGCTTTCCTAGCGGGAGTTTTGTGGAGACCCAGTACTTC
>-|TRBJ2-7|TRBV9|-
CASSTGASYEQYF
TGTGCCAGCTCCACCGGGGCCTCCTACGAGCAGTACTTC
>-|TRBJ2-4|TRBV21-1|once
CASSSPGWREGRGLKNIQYF
TGTGCCAGCAGCTCCCCGGGGTGGCGGGAGGGCCGGGGCCTCAAAAACATTCAGTACTTC
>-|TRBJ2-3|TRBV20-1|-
CSAFRDTQYF
TGCAGTGCCTTTAGAGATACGCAGTATTTT
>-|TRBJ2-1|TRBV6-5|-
CASSHMRINEQFF
TGTGCCAGCAGCCACATGAGGATCAATGAGCAGTTCTTC
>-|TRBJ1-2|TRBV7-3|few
CASSQSLGGGYTF
TGTGCCAGCAGCCAATCCCTTGGCGGCGGCTACACCTTC
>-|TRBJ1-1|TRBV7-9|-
CASSSMRTEAFF
TGTGCCAGCAGCTCCATGAGGACTGAAGCTTTCTTT
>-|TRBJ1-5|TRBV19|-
CASMTDYSNQPQHF
TGTGCCAGTATGACCGACTATAGCAATCAGCCCCAGCATTTT
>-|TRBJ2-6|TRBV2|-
CASSQGRILTF
TGTGCCAGCAGCCAGGGGAGAATCCTGACTTTC
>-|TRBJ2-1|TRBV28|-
CASRDNEQFF
TGTGCCAGCAGGGACAATGAGCAGTTCTTC
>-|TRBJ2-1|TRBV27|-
CASSAYNEQFF
TGTGCCAGCAGCGCCTACAATGAGCAGTTCTTC